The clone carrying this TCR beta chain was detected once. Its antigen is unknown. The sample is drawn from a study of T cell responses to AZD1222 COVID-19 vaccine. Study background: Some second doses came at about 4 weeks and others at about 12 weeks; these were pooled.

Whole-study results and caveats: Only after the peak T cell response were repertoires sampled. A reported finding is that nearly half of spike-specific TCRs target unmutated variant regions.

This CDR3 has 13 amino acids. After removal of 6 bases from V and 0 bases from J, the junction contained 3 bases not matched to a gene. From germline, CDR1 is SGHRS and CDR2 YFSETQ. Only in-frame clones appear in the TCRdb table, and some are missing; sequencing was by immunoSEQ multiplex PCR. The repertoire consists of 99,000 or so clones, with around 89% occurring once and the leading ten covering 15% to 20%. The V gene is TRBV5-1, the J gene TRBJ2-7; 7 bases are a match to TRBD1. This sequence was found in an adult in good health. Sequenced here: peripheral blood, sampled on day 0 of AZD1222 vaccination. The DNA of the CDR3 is TGCGCCAGCAAAGGGACAGACTCCTACGAGCAGTACTTC. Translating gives CASKGTDSYEQYF. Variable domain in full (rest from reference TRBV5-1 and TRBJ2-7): KAGVTQTPRYLIKTRGQQVTLSCSPISGHRSVSWYQQTPGQGLQFLFEYFSETQRNKGNFPGRFSGRQFSNSRSEMNVSTLELGDSALYLCASKGTDSYEQYFGPGTRLTVT.